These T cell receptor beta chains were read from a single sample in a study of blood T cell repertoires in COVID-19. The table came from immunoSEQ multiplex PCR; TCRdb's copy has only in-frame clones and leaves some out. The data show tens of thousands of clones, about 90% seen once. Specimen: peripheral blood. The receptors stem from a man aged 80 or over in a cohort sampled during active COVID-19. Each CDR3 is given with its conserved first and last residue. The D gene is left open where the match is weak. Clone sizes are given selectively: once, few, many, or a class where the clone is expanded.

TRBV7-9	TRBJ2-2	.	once	CASSLGERNTGELFF
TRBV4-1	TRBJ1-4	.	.	CASSQEGATTNEKLFF
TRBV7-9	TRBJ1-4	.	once	CASSFSDRPHEKLFF
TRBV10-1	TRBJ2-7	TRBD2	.	CASSETGGAYEQYF
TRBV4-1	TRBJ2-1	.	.	CASSQDNSGTGYNEQFF
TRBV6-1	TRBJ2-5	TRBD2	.	CASSGLAGGPEETQYF
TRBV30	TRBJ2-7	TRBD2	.	CAWSVRSGRAREQYF
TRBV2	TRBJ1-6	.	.	CASTAREYNSPLHF
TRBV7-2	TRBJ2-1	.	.	CASSSLLGGGSNNEQFF
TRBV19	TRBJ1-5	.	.	CASRETGFNQPQHF
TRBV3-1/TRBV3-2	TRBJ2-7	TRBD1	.	CASSPLDRGIYEQYF
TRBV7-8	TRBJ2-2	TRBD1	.	CASSLANRGGTGELFF
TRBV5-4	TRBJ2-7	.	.	CASSLDGSSYEQYF
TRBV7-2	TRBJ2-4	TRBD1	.	CASSLSPRGPVLAKNIQYF
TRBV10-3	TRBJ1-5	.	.	CAIAKTVDQPQHF
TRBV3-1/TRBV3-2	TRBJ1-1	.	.	CASSQAGGTEAFF
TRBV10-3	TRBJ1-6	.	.	CAISESDRNSPLHF
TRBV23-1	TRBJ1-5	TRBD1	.	CASSRGPGQGNQPQHF
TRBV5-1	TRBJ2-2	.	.	CASSLSLAGGELFF
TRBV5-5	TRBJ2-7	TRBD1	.	CASSSQGASYEQYF
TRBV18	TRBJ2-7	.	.	CASTPQGGGGLEQYF
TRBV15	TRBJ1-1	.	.	CATSRDPTPRGKAFF
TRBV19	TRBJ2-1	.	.	CASSIVARLNYNEQFF
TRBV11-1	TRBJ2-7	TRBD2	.	CASSSTSGSYEQYF
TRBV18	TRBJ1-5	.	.	CASSFSGTNNQPQHF
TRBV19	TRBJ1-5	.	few	CASSTGQLSSSNQPQHF
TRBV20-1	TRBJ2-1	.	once	CSASVLGNRNEQFF
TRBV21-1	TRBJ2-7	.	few	CASRIGVRSVYEQYF
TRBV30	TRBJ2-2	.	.	CAWSVLGGNTGELFF